This passage covers 27 T cell receptor beta chains from one sample sequenced in a study of cytomegalovirus exposure and HLA in healthy donors. PCR amplification relied on 60 Vbeta primers (plus 13 Jbeta primers). Produced via immunoSEQ multiplex PCR; TCRdb's table is partial and in-frame only. Among 100,000 to 150,000 clones, roughly four fifths were seen once, and the ten largest hold 4% to 4.5%. Source material: PBMCs. Source of these receptors: a woman between 45 and 65 years old in good health and CMV-seropositive.

V and J are TRBV7-3 and TRBJ2-7, with 8 nucleotides matching TRBD2. Trimming removed 4 bases from V and 2 bases from J; junction bases left unmatched: 4. Looked up from germline, CDR1 is SGHTA and CDR2 is FQGTGA. The CDR3 spans 14 residues. The CDR3 is CASSSSGGTYEQYF. The DNA for the CDR3 is TGTGCCAGCAGCTCGAGCGGGGGAACCTACGAGCAGTACTTC.

The CDR3 protein is CASSLSADTQYF. CDR3 nucleotides: TGTGCCAGCAGCTTGAGCGCAGATACGCAGTATTTT. The V and J genes are TRBV7-8 and TRBJ2-3; no reliable D call. CDR3 size: 12 residues. The V end lost 3 bases, the J end lost 4 bases, and 5 bases lay between the germline ends. Germline CDR1 and CDR2: SGHVS and FQNEAQ.

CDR3: CASSLSGGAETQYF. DNA for the CDR3: TGTGCCAGCAGCCTTAGCGGGGGGGCGGAGACCCAGTACTTC. This chain uses TRBV9 with TRBJ2-5, with 11 bases matching TRBD2. This CDR3 is 14 amino acids long. V trimming: 4 bases; J trimming: 5 bases; junction bases outside the gene matches: 4. Germline values: CDR1 SGDLS, CDR2 YYNGEE.

The V call is TRBV9, the J call TRBJ1-3; a possible D gene is TRBD1 (5 bases). CDR3 length: 16 residues. The V gene's germline CDR1 is SGDLS and CDR2 YYNGEE. V was trimmed by 0 bases and J by 0 bases, leaving 10 bases between them. CDR3 amino acids: CASSVAGGNSGNTIYF. In DNA, the CDR3 is TGTGCCAGCAGCGTAGCCGGGGGGAACTCTGGAAACACCATATATTTT.

The table lists this clone with a count of one. J is TRBJ2-4 and V is TRBV27, with D tentatively TRBD2 (5 bases). V was clipped by 3 bases and J by 4 bases, with 16 bases between them. This CDR3 is 16 amino acids long. In germline, CDR1 is MNHEY, CDR2 SMNVEV (reference sequence). CDR3 sequence (DNA): TGTGCCAGCAGTTTTTCCGGGGAGCTAACGAAAAACATTCAGTACTTC. Protein sequence: CASSFSGELTKNIQYF.

This chain joins TRBV7-9 and TRBJ1-2; D is unresolved. CDR1 and CDR2 (germline): SEHNR, FQNEAQ (reference sequence). The CDR3 spans 14 residues. The V gene lost 6 bases and the J gene lost 2 bases, with 13 bases spanning the gap. The CDR3 region has the DNA TGTGCCAGCAGGATCCCGGGATCCAACTATGGCTACACCTTC. Translating gives CASRIPGSNYGYTF. Together with reference TRBV7-9 and TRBJ1-2, the CDR3 gives the full variable domain: DTGVSQNPRHKITKRGQNVTFRCDPISEHNRLYWYRQTLGQGPEFLTYFQNEAQLEKSRLLSDRFSAERPKGSFSTLEIQRTEQGDSAMYLCASRIPGSNYGYTFGSGTRLTVV.

V gene TRBV28 combines with J gene TRBJ2-7, with D hard to call. This CDR3 has 16 residues. Deletions cut 6 bases from V and 0 bases from J, with 18 bases between. Germline V gene lookup returns CDR1 MDHEN and CDR2 SYDVKM. CDR3: CASSLPLRRSSYEQYF. CDR3 in DNA: TGTGCCAGCAGCTTGCCCTTAAGACGGAGCTCCTACGAGCAGTACTTC.

This chain uses TRBV15 with TRBJ1-2; 7 bases align to TRBD1. The V gene end was trimmed by 5 bases and the J gene end by 6 bases; junction bases not matched to a gene: 3. The CDR3 extends over 12 amino acids. The germline V gene encodes CDR1 LNHNV and CDR2 YYDKDF (reference sequence). Here the CDR3 DNA reads TGTGCCACCAGCTTCCAGGGGGATGGCTACACCTTC. Translation gives CATSFQGDGYTF.

The chain has TRBV25-1 and TRBJ1-5, with D perhaps matching TRBD1 (6 bases). V was trimmed by 8 bases and J by 3 bases, leaving 14 bases between them. Germline V gene sequence: CDR1 MGHDK, CDR2 SYGVNS. CDR3 length equals 14 residues. The CDR3 here is CASSKQGNNQPQHF. CDR3 nucleotide sequence: TGTGCCAGCTCAAAACAGGGTAACAATCAGCCCCAGCATTTT.

The chain combines TRBV9 with TRBJ1-3; a possible D gene is TRBD1 (6 bases). The V and J ends lost 3 bases and 4 bases respectively, with 14 bases between them. This CDR3 contains 15 residues. In germline, CDR1 is SGDLS, CDR2 YYNGEE. The CDR3 spells CASSDRGAEGNTIYF. The CDR3 bases are TGTGCCAGCAGCGACCGGGGGGCAGAAGGAAACACCATATATTTT.

J is TRBJ2-1 and V is TRBV7-9; TRBD2 matches at 11 bases. The CDR3 loop spans 16 amino acids. Germline trimming cut 1 base from V and 9 bases from J; bases unmatched to any gene: 8. In germline, CDR1 is SEHNR, CDR2 FQNEAQ (reference sequence). The CDR3 reads CASSLVSLAGGSEQFF. CDR3 DNA: TGTGCCAGCAGCTTAGTCTCCCTAGCGGGGGGTTCTGAGCAGTTCTTC. The entire variable domain, with the rest obtained from reference TRBV7-9 and TRBJ2-1, is as follows: DTGVSQNPRHKITKRGQNVTFRCDPISEHNRLYWYRQTLGQGPEFLTYFQNEAQLEKSRLLSDRFSAERPKGSFSTLEIQRTEQGDSAMYLCASSLVSLAGGSEQFFGPGTRLTVL.

The chain recombines TRBV7-2 with TRBJ1-2, with D possibly matching TRBD1 (6 bases). This CDR3 has 15 amino acids. Germline V lookup: CDR1 SGHTA, CDR2 FQGNSA. The V and J ends lost 5 bases and 0 bases respectively, with 13 bases between them. CDR3 bases: TGTGCCAGCAGCCAACGGACAGCGACTAACTATGGCTACACCTTC. Amino acids: CASSQRTATNYGYTF.

This chain joins TRBV9 and TRBJ2-5, with TRBD2 matching over 9 bases. With 4 bases clipped from V and 2 bases from J, the junction kept 6 bases outside the gene matches. The CDR3 contains 15 residues. Germline V lookup: CDR1 SGDLS, CDR2 YYNGEE. CDR3 protein: CASSLQRGVQETQYF. DNA for the CDR3: TGTGCCAGCAGCCTTCAGCGGGGGGTACAAGAGACCCAGTACTTC.

V gene TRBV7-9 combines with J gene TRBJ2-1, with 10 bases identical to TRBD2. CDR1 and CDR2 from the germline V gene are SEHNR and FQNEAQ (reference sequence). This CDR3 contains 16 residues. J was trimmed by 7 bases and V by 3 bases; bases with no gene match: 9. CDR3 protein: CASSLPTSGVGNEQFF. The CDR3 DNA follows: TGTGCCAGCAGCTTGCCTACTAGCGGGGTAGGGAATGAGCAGTTCTTC.

V and J are TRBV7-9 and TRBJ2-7; no firm D call. The V gene's germline CDR1 is SEHNR and CDR2 FQNEAQ (reference sequence). The CDR3 loop spans 13 amino acids. V gave up 1 base and J gave up 6 bases, with 10 bases separating them. The CDR3: CASSLVGLPEQYF. DNA for the CDR3: TGTGCCAGCAGCTTAGTTGGGCTCCCCGAGCAGTACTTC.

As to this clone: An end of the junction differs from the germline gene, which may be a read error. V usage is TRBV14 and J usage is TRBJ1-6; TRBD1 might be the D (6 bases). The CDR3 covers 18 residues. Germline V gives CDR1 SGHDN, CDR2 FVKESK. Written as DNA, the CDR3 is TGTGCCAGCAGACAAGCAGTAGAAACCGGGACAAAAAATTCACCCCTCCACTTT. Translating gives CASRQAVETGTKNSPLHF.

CDR3 sequence reads: CASSKSRGHNSPLHF. CDR3 nucleotides: TGTGCCAGCAGCAAAAGCAGGGGGCACAATTCACCCCTCCACTTT. The J gene is TRBJ1-6, the V gene TRBV28; 8 nucleotides agree with TRBD1. The germline CDR1 and CDR2 sequences are MDHEN and SYDVKM. The CDR3 is 15 amino acids. The V gene end was trimmed by 6 bases and the J gene end by 7 bases; junction bases not matched to a gene: 8.

This rearrangement joins TRBV19 to TRBJ2-2; 7 bases map to TRBD1. After removal of 3 bases from V and 5 bases from J, the junction contained 6 bases not matched to a gene. This CDR3 contains 15 residues. Germline V gene sequence: CDR1 LNHDA, CDR2 SQIVND (reference sequence). In nucleotides, the CDR3 is TGTGCCAGTAGTATCCAGGCCAGGGGGACCGGGGAGCTGTTTTTT. Translating it yields CASSIQARGTGELFF.

This clone was counted between two and nine times. This sequence joins TRBV5-4 and TRBJ1-4; D unresolved. This CDR3 is built from 13 residues. V was cut by 2 bases and J by 5 bases, with 7 bases left in between. Germline CDR1 is SGHNT and CDR2 is YYREEE (reference sequence). CDR3 sequence: CASSFDRNEKLFF. DNA for the CDR3: TGTGCCAGCAGCTTCGATAGAAATGAAAAACTGTTTTTT. Based on the CDR3 plus reference TRBV5-4 and TRBJ1-4, the full variable domain is ETGVTQSPTHLIKTRGQQVTLRCSSQSGHNTVSWYQQALGQGPQFIFQYYREEENGRGNFPPRFSGLQFPNYSSELNVNALELDDSALYLCASSFDRNEKLFFGSGTQLSVL.

This clone was seen a single time. J is TRBJ1-2 and V is TRBV10-3; D uncertain. The CDR3 sequence is 13 residues long. The V end was cut by 0 bases, the J end by 9 bases, with 11 bases between. From germline, CDR1 is ENHRY and CDR2 SYGVKD. This CDR3 reads CAISESSARSYTF. For the CDR3, the DNA is TGTGCCATCAGTGAGTCCTCAGCTAGGAGCTACACCTTC.

J is TRBJ1-1 and V is TRBV6-4, with TRBD1 matching 8 bases. CDR1 MRHNA and CDR2 SNTAGT come from the germline V gene. The CDR3 length is 12 residues. The ends lost 5 bases at V and 11 bases at J; junction bases unmatched: 7. The CDR3 DNA is TGTGCCAGCAGTTCTGGACAGGGTCGGGCTTTCTTT. Translating gives CASSSGQGRAFF.

The chain couples TRBV11-2 to TRBJ2-1; possible D gene TRBD1, 6 bases. Trimming took 5 bases from V and 4 from J, leaving 18 bases between them. The CDR3 is 16 amino acids. Looked up from germline, CDR1 is SGHAT and CDR2 is FQNNGV. CDR3 sequence (DNA): TGTGCCAGCAGCCGATTCCAGGGGACGAGATACAATGAGCAGTTCTTC. Protein product: CASSRFQGTRYNEQFF.

The V call is TRBV6-1, the J call TRBJ2-1, with a possible D match to TRBD2 (6 bases). Germline lookup yields CDR1 MNHNS and CDR2 SASEGT. The V and J ends lost 0 bases and 4 bases respectively, with 19 bases between them. The CDR3 extends over 18 amino acids. The CDR3 DNA sequence: TGTGCCAGCAGTGAAGCGAGTGTGGTGGCTAGCGAGTACAATGAGCAGTTCTTC. It is translated as CASSEASVVASEYNEQFF.

J is TRBJ2-3 and V is TRBV7-6; 8 bases match TRBD2. V shed 5 bases, J shed 4 bases, and the junction held 5 bases outside the gene matches. Germline V gene sequence: CDR1 SGHVS, CDR2 FNYEAQ. The CDR3 contains 14 residues. DNA for the CDR3: TGTGCCAGCAGCCCGTTACTAGCGGCAGATACGCAGTATTTT. Translated: CASSPLLAADTQYF. Filled out from reference TRBV7-6 and TRBJ2-3, the complete variable domain reads GAGVSQSPRYKVTKRGQDVALRCDPISGHVSLYWYRQALGQGPEFLTYFNYEAQQDKSGLPNDRFSAERPEGSISTLTIQRTEQRDSAMYRCASSPLLAADTQYFGPGTRLTVL.

CDR3 sequence reads: CASKRVAGDPYEQYF. Here the CDR3 DNA reads TGTGCCAGCAAGCGGGTGGCAGGCGATCCCTACGAGCAGTACTTC. The V and J genes are TRBV2 and TRBJ2-5; D is possibly TRBD2 (6 bases). The end of the DNA aligns better with TRBJ2-7, so the J call may be wrong. Germline lookup yields CDR1 SNHLY and CDR2 FYNNEI. This CDR3 spans 15 amino acids.

This clone was seen a handful of times. V gene TRBV6-5 combines with J gene TRBJ1-5; 7 positions agree with TRBD1. The CDR3 has 15 residues. With 5 bases clipped from V and 7 bases from J, the junction kept 11 bases outside the gene matches. Germline V gives CDR1 MNHEY, CDR2 SVGAGI. In DNA form, the CDR3 reads TGTGCCAGCAGTAAAAGACAGGGAAGGGGGCAGCCCCAGCATTTT. Translation: CASSKRQGRGQPQHF.

In this sample, this clone turned up once. Other nucleotide sequences in the sample specify the same CDR3. The chain joins TRBV2 to TRBJ2-5; the match to TRBD1 covers 10 bases. With 3 bases clipped from V and 5 bases from J, the junction kept 6 bases outside the gene matches. Germline CDR1 and CDR2: SNHLY and FYNNEI. This CDR3 has 15 amino acids. The CDR3 is CASSELTGGRETQYF. DNA of the CDR3: TGTGCCAGCAGTGAGTTGACAGGGGGCCGGGAGACCCAGTACTTC.